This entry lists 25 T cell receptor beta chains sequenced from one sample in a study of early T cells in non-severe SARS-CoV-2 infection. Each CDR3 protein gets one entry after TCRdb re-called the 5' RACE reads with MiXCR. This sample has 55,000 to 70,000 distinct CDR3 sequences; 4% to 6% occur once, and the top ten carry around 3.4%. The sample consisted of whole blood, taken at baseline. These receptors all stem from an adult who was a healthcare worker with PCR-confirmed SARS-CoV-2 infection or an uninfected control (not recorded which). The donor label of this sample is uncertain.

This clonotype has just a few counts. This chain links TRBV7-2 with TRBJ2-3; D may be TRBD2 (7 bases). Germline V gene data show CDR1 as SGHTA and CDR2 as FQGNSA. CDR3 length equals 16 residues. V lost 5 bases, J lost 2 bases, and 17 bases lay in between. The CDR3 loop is CASSPIRGAYTDTQYF. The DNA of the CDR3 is TGTGCCAGCAGCCCTATCCGGGGGGCCTACACAGATACGCAGTATTTT.

The CDR3 DNA follows: TGCAGTGCTCCCCCCGAGGGGGCTTGGACAGATACGCAGTATTTT. Its protein product is CSAPPEGAWTDTQYF. The chain joins TRBV20-1 to TRBJ2-3; 7 nucleotides agree with TRBD1. The V gene's germline CDR1 is DFQATT and CDR2 SNEGSKA (reference sequence). The CDR3 is 15 residues long. The V gene end was trimmed by 5 bases and the J gene end by 3 bases; junction bases not matched to a gene: 11.

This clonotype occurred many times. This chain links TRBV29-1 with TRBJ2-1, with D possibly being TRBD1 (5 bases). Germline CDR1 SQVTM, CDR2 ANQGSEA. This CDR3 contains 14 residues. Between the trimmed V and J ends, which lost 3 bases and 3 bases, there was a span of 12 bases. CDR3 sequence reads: CSVDEGELYNEQFF. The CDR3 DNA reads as TGCAGCGTTGATGAAGGGGAACTCTACAATGAGCAGTTCTTC.

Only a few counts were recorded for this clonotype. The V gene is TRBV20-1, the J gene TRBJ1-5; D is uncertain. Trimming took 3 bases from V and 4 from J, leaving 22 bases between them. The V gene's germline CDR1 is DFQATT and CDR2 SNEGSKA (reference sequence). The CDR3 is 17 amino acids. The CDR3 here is CSASIVTIGRRNQPQHF. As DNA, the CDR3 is TGCAGTGCTAGTATAGTAACTATCGGACGAAGAAATCAGCCCCAGCATTTT.

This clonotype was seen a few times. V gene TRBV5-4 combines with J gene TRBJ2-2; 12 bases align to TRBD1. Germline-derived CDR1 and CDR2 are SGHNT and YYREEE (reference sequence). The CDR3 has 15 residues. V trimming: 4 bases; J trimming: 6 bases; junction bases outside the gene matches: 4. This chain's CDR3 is CASSTGTGGSGELFF. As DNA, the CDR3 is TGTGCCAGCAGCACCGGGACAGGGGGCTCCGGGGAGCTGTTTTTT.

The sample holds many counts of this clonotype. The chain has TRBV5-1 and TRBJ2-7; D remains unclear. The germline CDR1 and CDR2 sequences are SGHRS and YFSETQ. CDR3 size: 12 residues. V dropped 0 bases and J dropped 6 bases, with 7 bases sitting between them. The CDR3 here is CASSLEGSEQYF. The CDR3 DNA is TGCGCCAGCAGCTTGGAAGGGTCCGAGCAGTACTTC.

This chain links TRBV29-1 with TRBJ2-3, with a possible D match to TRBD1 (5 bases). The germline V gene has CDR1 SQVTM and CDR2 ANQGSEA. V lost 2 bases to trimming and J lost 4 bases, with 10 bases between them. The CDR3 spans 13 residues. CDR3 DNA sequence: TGCAGCGTTGAAATGCAGGGTGCAGATACGCAGTATTTT. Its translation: CSVEMQGADTQYF.

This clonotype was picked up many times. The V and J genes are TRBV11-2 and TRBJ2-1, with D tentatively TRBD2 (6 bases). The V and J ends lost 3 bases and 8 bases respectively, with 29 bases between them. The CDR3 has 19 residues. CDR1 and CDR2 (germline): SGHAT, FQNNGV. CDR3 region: CASSFQGGAIQGFGDEQFF. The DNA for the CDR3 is TGTGCCAGCAGCTTTCAAGGAGGGGCGATACAAGGGTTTGGAGATGAGCAGTTCTTC. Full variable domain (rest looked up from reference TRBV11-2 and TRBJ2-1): EAGVAQSPRYKIIEKRQSVAFWCNPISGHATLYWYQQILGQGPKLLIQFQNNGVVDDSQLPKDRFSAERLKGVDSTLKIQPAKLEDSAVYLCASSFQGGAIQGFGDEQFFGPGTRLTVL.

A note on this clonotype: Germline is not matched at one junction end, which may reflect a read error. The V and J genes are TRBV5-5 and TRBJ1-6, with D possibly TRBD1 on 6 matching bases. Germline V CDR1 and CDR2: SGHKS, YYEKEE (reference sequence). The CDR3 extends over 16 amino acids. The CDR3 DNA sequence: TGTGTCAGCAGCTTGAATACCAGGGGCAGGGATTCACCCCTCCACTTT. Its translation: CVSSLNTRGRDSPLHF.

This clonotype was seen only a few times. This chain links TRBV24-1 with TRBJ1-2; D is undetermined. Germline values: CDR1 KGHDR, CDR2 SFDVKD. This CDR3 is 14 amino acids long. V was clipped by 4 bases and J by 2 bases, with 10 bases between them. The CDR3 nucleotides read TGTGCCACCAGTGACCCCACGGTCAACTATGGCTACACCTTC. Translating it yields CATSDPTVNYGYTF.

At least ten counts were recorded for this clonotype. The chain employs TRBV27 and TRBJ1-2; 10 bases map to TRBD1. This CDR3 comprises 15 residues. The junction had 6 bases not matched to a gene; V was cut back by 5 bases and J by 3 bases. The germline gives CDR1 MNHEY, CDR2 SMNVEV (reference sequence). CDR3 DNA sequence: TGTGCCAGCAGTCTCGGACAGGGGGTTCACTATGGCTACACCTTC. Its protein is CASSLGQGVHYGYTF.

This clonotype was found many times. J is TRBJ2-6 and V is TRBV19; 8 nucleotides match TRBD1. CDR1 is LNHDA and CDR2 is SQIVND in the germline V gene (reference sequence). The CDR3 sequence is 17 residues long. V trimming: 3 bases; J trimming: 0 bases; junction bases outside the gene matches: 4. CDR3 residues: CASSIGQGASGANVLTF. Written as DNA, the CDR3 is TGTGCCAGTAGTATTGGACAGGGCGCCTCTGGGGCCAACGTCCTGACTTTC.

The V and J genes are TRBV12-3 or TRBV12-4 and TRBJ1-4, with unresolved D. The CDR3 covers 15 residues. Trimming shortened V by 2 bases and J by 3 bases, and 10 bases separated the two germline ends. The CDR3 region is CASSLFRVANEKLFF. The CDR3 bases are TGTGCCAGCAGTTTATTTAGGGTGGCTAATGAAAAACTGTTTTTT.

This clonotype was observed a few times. The CDR3 spells CAWTPGTSYEQFF. The CDR3 DNA follows: TGTGCCTGGACACCCGGGACTAGTTATGAGCAGTTCTTC. The genes are TRBV30 and TRBJ2-1; 8 bases are shared with TRBD2. Germline CDR1 GTSNPN, CDR2 SVGIG (reference sequence). CDR3 length equals 13 residues. Trimming at V came to 4 bases and at J to 8 bases, leaving 7 bases not matched to a gene. Full variable domain (remainder filled in from reference TRBV30 and TRBJ2-1): SQTIHQWPATLVQPVGSPLSLECTVEGTSNPNLYWYRQAAGRGLQLLFYSVGIGQISSEVPQNLSASRPQDRQFILSSKKLLLSDSGFYLCAWTPGTSYEQFFGPGTRLTVL.

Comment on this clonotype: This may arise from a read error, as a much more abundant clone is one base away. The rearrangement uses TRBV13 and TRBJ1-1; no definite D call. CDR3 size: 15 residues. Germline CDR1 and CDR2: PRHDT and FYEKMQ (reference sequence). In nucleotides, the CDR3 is TGTGTCAGCAGCTTAGGAGAGAAGCCCAACACTGAAGCTTTCTTT. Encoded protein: CVSSLGEKPNTEAFF.

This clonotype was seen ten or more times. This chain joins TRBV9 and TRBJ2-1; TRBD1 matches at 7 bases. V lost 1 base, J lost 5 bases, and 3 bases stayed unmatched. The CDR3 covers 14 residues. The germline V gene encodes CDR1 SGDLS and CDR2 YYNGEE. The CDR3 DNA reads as TGTGCCAGCAGCGTAACAGGGGCGGACAATGAGCAGTTCTTC. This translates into CASSVTGADNEQFF.

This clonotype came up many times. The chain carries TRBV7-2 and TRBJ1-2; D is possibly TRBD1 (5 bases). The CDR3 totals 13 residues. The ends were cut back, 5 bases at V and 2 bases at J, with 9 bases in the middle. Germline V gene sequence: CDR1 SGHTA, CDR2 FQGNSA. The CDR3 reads CASSRDLNYGYTF. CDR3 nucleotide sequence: TGTGCCAGCAGCAGGGACTTAAACTATGGCTACACCTTC.

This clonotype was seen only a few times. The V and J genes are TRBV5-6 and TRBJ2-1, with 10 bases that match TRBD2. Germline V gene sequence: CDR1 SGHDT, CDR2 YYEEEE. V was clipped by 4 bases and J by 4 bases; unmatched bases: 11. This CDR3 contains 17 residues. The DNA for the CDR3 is TGTGCCAGCAGCGTGCCGGGGCTAGCGGGGGTTTACAATGAGCAGTTCTTC. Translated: CASSVPGLAGVYNEQFF.

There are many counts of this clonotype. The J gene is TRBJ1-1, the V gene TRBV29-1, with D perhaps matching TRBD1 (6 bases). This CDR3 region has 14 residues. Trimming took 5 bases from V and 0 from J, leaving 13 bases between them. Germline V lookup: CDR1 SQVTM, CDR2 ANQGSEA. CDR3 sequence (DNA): TGCAGCGTTCGTCGGGGGCCAATGAACACTGAAGCTTTCTTT. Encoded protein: CSVRRGPMNTEAFF.

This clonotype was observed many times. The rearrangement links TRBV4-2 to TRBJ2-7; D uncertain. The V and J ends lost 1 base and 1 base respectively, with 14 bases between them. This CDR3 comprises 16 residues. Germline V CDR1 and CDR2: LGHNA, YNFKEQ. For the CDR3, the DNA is TGTGCCAGCAGCCAAGCCCCTGTGGGCATGTCCTACGAGCAGTACTTC. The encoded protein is CASSQAPVGMSYEQYF.

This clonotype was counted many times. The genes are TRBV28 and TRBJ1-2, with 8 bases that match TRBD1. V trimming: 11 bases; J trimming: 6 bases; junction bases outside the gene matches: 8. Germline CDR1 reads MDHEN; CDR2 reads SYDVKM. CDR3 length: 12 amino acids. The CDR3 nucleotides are TGTGCCTTGAGTGCAGGGGGCAATGGCTACACCTTC. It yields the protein CALSAGGNGYTF.

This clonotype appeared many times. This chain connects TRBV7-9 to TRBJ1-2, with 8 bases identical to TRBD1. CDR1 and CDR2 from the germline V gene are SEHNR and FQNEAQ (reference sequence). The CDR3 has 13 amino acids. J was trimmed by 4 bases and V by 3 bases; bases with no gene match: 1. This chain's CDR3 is CASSLDRAYGYTF. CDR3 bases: TGTGCCAGCAGCTTGGACAGGGCCTATGGCTACACCTTC.

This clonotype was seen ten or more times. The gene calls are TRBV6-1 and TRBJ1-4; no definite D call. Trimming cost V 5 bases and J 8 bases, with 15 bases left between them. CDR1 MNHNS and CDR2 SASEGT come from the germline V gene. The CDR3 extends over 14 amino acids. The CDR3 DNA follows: TGTGCCAGCAGTCTCGACCCGGGAGGGGAAAAACTGTTTTTT. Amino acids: CASSLDPGGEKLFF.

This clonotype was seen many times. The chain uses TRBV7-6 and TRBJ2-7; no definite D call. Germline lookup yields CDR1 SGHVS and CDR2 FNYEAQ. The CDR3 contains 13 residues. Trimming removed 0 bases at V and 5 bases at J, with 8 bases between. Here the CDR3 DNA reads TGTGCCAGCAGCTTAGCGCGCGCCGACGAGCAGTACTTC. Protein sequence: CASSLARADEQYF.

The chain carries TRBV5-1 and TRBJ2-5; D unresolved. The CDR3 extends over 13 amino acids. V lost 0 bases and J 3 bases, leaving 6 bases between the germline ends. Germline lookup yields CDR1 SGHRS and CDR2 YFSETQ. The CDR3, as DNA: TGCGCCAGCAGCTTGGGCGTAAAAGAGACCCAGTACTTC. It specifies CASSLGVKETQYF. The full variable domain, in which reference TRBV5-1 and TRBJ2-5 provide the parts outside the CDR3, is KAGVTQTPRYLIKTRGQQVTLSCSPISGHRSVSWYQQTPGQGLQFLFEYFSETQRNKGNFPGRFSGRQFSNSRSEMNVSTLELGDSALYLCASSLGVKETQYFGPGTRLLVL.